The 22 T cell receptor beta chains in this list originate from one sample, sequenced in a study of blood T cells in healthy people across ages. Sample-barcoded 5' priming and a J-beta primer mix drove a second PCR of about 6 to 12 cycles. TCRdb re-called the 5' RACE reads with MiXCR, one entry per CDR3 protein. Altogether 1.5 million to 2 million distinct CDR3 sequences are present, 28% being singletons, with the ten largest covering over 7%. Sequencing was performed on blood. Receptors originate from a woman aged 30 to 39 in good health.

This chain joins TRBV3-1 and TRBJ2-5, with 7 bases that match TRBD1. V gave up 5 bases and J gave up 3 bases; unmatched junction bases: 6. Germline V CDR1 and CDR2: LGHDT, YNNKEL (reference sequence). The CDR3 covers 14 residues. CDR3 region: CASSGYRGKETQYF. In nucleotides, the CDR3 is TGTGCCAGCAGCGGTTACAGGGGAAAAGAGACCCAGTACTTC.

This sequence joins TRBV7-9 and TRBJ1-6; D gene unclear. The germline V and J ends were trimmed by 0 bases and 11 bases, with 11 bases remaining between them. Germline assignment: CDR1 SEHNR and CDR2 FQNEAQ (reference sequence). CDR3 length: 14 amino acids. The DNA for the CDR3 is TGTGCCAGCAGCTTAGCAGGGTTCGGGACACCCCTCCACTTT. Translated: CASSLAGFGTPLHF.

This clonotype has a count of ten or more. The chain has TRBV4-3 and TRBJ1-5, with D unclear. CDR3 size: 14 residues. The V and J ends lost 0 bases and 6 bases respectively, with 9 bases between them. CDR1 LGHNA and CDR2 YSLEER come from the germline V gene. CDR3 sequence reads: CASSQDFKGQPQHF. In DNA form, the CDR3 reads TGCGCCAGCAGCCAAGATTTTAAGGGTCAGCCCCAGCATTTT.

The chain employs TRBV10-2 and TRBJ1-1, with D uncertain. The V and J ends lost 4 bases and 4 bases respectively, with 10 bases between them. Germline assignment: CDR1 WSHSY and CDR2 SAAADI. The CDR3 length is 13 residues. CDR3 sequence: CASSAGMPTEAFF. CDR3 nucleotides: TGCGCCAGCAGTGCTGGAATGCCCACTGAAGCTTTCTTT.

This chain joins TRBV11-2 and TRBJ1-1; D ambiguous. The CDR3 is 13 amino acids. Germline V CDR1 and CDR2: SGHAT, FQNNGV. Trimming removed 4 bases from V and 5 bases from J, with 11 bases in between. The CDR3 coding sequence is TGTGCCAGCAGCTGGGCGCGCGGGACTGAAGCTTTCTTT. Translating it yields CASSWARGTEAFF.

This chain uses TRBV25-1 with TRBJ2-3, with TRBD2 matching 12 bases. CDR1 MGHDK and CDR2 SYGVNS come from the germline V gene. The CDR3 loop spans 17 amino acids. The ends lost 8 bases at V and 9 bases at J; junction bases unmatched: 18. CDR3: CASSLAGGDDRRVTQYF. The DNA of the CDR3 is TGTGCCAGCTCGCTAGCGGGAGGGGACGACCGACGGGTGACGCAGTATTTT.

This clonotype was observed many times. This chain links TRBV6-6 with TRBJ2-7; 12 nucleotides line up with TRBD2. V gave up 5 bases and J gave up 0 bases; unmatched junction bases: 2. Germline V gene data show CDR1 as MNHNY and CDR2 as SVGAGI (reference sequence). CDR3 length: 15 amino acids. The CDR3 coding sequence is TGTGCCAGCAGTAGACTAGCGGGAGTCTCCTACGAGCAGTACTTC. Translated, it gives CASSRLAGVSYEQYF.

This clonotype came up a few times. The chain has TRBV20-1 and TRBJ2-4; TRBD2 might be the D (5 bases). The V gene's germline CDR1 is DFQATT and CDR2 SNEGSKA (reference sequence). The CDR3 runs 13 residues. Trimming shortened V by 5 bases and J by 3 bases, and 11 bases separated the two germline ends. In DNA, the CDR3 is TGCAGTGCTGACTCAGGAGGCAAAAACATTCAGTACTTC. Translated, it gives CSADSGGKNIQYF.

This chain joins TRBV7-2 and TRBJ1-1; D gene uncertain. The CDR3 spans 13 residues. V was shortened by 5 bases and J by 4 bases, with 11 bases between the two germline ends. Germline V gene lookup returns CDR1 SGHTA and CDR2 FQGNSA. The CDR3, as DNA: TGTGCCAGCAGCCCCAGGCGGGTCACTGAAGCTTTCTTT. This codes for CASSPRRVTEAFF.

In this sample, this clonotype turned up once. This rearrangement joins TRBV20-1 to TRBJ2-1, with TRBD1 as a possible D gene (5 bases). The CDR3 runs to 15 residues. Germline-derived CDR1 and CDR2 are DFQATT and SNEGSKA (reference sequence). The V gene lost 0 bases and the J gene lost 8 bases, with 17 bases spanning the gap. The CDR3 is CSARDGFRDLDEQFF. The CDR3 DNA follows: TGCAGTGCTAGAGACGGTTTCAGGGATTTGGATGAGCAGTTCTTC.

The chain carries TRBV5-1 and TRBJ2-3, with D maybe TRBD2 (5 bases). Trimming took off 4 bases at V and 4 bases at J, with 10 bases between the two ends. Germline lookup yields CDR1 SGHRS and CDR2 YFSETQ. This CDR3 has 13 residues. In nucleotides, the CDR3 is TGCGCCAGCAGCGCCGACGGGGCAGATACGCAGTATTTT. Translated, it gives CASSADGADTQYF.

Details on this clonotype: The junction departs from germline at one end; a sequencing error may be responsible. The gene calls are TRBV5-1 and TRBJ1-4, with D tentatively TRBD1 (5 bases). Per the germline V gene, CDR1 is SGHRS and CDR2 is YFSETQ. CDR3 length equals 14 residues. The CDR3 sequence is CTSSSDTENEKLFF. The CDR3 DNA reads TGCACCAGCAGTTCGGACACGGAGAATGAAAAACTGTTTTTT.

The chain employs TRBV12-3 or TRBV12-4 and TRBJ2-1, with D uncertain. The CDR3 has 12 residues. Trimming removed 8 bases from V and 3 bases from J, with 8 bases in between. DNA for the CDR3: TGTGCCAGCGGACCAGGCTACAATGAGCAGTTCTTC. Its translation is CASGPGYNEQFF.

This clonotype was found many times. The rearrangement joins TRBV6-5 to TRBJ2-4, with 9 bases that match TRBD1. The CDR3 loop spans 13 amino acids. The germline gives CDR1 MNHEY, CDR2 SVGAGI. Trimming at V came to 6 bases and at J to 7 bases, leaving 4 bases not matched to a gene. CDR3 coding DNA: TGTGCCAGCAGCCCCACAGGGGGCAACATTCAGTACTTC. Amino acid sequence: CASSPTGGNIQYF.

With regard to this clonotype: The germline gene is not matched at one end of the junction; a read error may be the cause. This chain connects TRBV6-5 to TRBJ1-4, with 7 bases aligning to TRBD1. In germline, CDR1 is MNHEY, CDR2 SVGAGI. The CDR3 sequence is 15 residues long. This chain's CDR3 is CASRAGGWVYEKRFF. DNA for the CDR3: TGTGCCAGCAGAGCAGGGGGTTGGGTTTATGAAAAACGGTTTTTT.

The chain combines TRBV27 with TRBJ1-5, with a weak D call TRBD1 (6 bases). The CDR3 is 11 residues long. The germline V gene has CDR1 MNHEY and CDR2 SMNVEV (reference sequence). The CDR3 sequence: CSPGAVQPQHF. In DNA form, the CDR3 reads TGTTCCCCAGGGGCTGTTCAGCCCCAGCATTTT.

This clonotype was seen ten or more times. The genes are TRBV20-1 and TRBJ2-1, with D possibly being TRBD2 (5 bases). V dropped 3 bases and J dropped 9 bases, with 21 bases sitting between them. This CDR3 has 15 amino acids. Per the germline V gene, CDR1 is DFQATT and CDR2 is SNEGSKA (reference sequence). The CDR3 DNA follows: TGCAGTGCTAGCGAAGGAGGAGCCCCTAGGGCTGAGCAGTTCTTC. It yields the protein CSASEGGAPRAEQFF.

In its sample, this clonotype was seen a few times. This chain connects TRBV28 to TRBJ2-5; D may be TRBD1 (6 bases). The DNA end favors TRBJ2-7, so the J call may be wrong. The length of the CDR3 is 15 residues. Germline V gene sequence: CDR1 MDHEN, CDR2 SYDVKM. The CDR3 region is CASSFLTGTSDEQYF. The DNA for the CDR3 is TGTGCCAGCAGTTTCTTGACCGGGACATCGGACGAGCAGTACTTC.

This clonotype was seen repeatedly, ten times or more. This rearrangement joins TRBV28 to TRBJ2-3; D unresolved. Germline V gene sequence: CDR1 MDHEN, CDR2 SYDVKM. Deletions cut 6 bases from V and 2 bases from J, with 0 bases between. CDR3 length: 10 residues. In DNA, the CDR3 is TGTGCCAGCAGCACAGATACGCAGTATTTT. Translated, it gives CASSTDTQYF.

The CDR3 nucleotides read TGCAGTGCTAGAGACCCCAGGAGCCCGAAGGGCAATGAGCAGTTCTTC. It is translated as CSARDPRSPKGNEQFF. The chain employs TRBV20-1 and TRBJ2-1; D is unresolved. The CDR3 contains 16 residues. V lost 0 bases and J 6 bases, leaving 18 bases between the germline ends. Germline-derived CDR1 and CDR2 are DFQATT and SNEGSKA (reference sequence).

Ten or more counts support this clonotype. The chain employs TRBV7-2 and TRBJ2-7; no reliable D call. The length of the CDR3 is 13 residues. Germline CDR1 reads SGHTA; CDR2 reads FQGNSA. V was clipped by 6 bases and J by 2 bases, with 11 bases between them. The CDR3 DNA reads TGTGCCAGCAGTCCCCCGATTCCCTACGAGCAGTACTTC. Protein product: CASSPPIPYEQYF.

In its sample, this clonotype was seen many times. The rearrangement links TRBV20-1 to TRBJ1-6; the D is unclear. This CDR3 contains 15 residues. Trimming cost V 1 base and J 4 bases, with 11 bases left between them. In germline, CDR1 is DFQATT, CDR2 SNEGSKA (reference sequence). The DNA of the CDR3 is TGCAGTGCTAGAGCTGACGGGGAGTATAATTCACCCCTCCACTTT. Its protein is CSARADGEYNSPLHF.